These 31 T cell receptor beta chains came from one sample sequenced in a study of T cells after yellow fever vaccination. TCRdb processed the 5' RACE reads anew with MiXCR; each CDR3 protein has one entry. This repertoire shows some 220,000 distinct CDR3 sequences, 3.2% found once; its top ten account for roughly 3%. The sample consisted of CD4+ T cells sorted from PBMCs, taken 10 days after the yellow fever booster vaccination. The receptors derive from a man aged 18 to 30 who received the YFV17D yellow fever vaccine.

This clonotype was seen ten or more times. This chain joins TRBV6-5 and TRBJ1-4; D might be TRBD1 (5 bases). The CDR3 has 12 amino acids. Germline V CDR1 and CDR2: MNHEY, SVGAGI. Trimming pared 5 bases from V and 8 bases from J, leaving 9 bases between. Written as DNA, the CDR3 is TGTGCCAGCAGTCGACGGGGGGAAAAACTGTTTTTT. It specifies CASSRRGEKLFF.

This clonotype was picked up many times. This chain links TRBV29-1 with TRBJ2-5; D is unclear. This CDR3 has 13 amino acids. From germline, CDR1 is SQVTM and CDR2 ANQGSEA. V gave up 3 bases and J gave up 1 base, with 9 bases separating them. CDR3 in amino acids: CSVDSSSQETQYF. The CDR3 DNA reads TGCAGCGTTGACTCGTCCTCCCAAGAGACCCAGTACTTC.

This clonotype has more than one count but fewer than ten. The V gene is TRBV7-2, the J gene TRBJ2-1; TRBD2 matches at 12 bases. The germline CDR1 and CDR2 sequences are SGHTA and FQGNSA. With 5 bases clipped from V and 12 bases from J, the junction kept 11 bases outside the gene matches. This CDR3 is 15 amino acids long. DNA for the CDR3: TGTGCCAGCAGCGACAGACTAGCGGGGGCCCTGGGGCAGTTCTTC. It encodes CASSDRLAGALGQFF.

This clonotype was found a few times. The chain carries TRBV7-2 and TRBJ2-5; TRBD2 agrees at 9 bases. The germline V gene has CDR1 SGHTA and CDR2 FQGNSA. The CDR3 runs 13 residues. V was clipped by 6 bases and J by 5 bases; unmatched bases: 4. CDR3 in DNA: TGTGCCAGCAGAGGACTAGCGAGGGAGACCCAGTACTTC. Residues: CASRGLARETQYF. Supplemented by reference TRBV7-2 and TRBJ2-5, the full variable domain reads GAGVSQSPSNKVTEKGKDVELRCDPISGHTALYWYRQSLGQGLEFLIYFQGNSAPDKSGLPSDRFSAERTGGSVSTLTIQRTQQEDSAVYLCASRGLARETQYFGPGTRLLVL.

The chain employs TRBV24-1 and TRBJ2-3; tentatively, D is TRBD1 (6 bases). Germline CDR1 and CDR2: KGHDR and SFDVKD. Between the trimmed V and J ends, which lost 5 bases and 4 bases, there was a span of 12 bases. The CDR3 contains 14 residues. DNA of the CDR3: TGTGCCACCAGTGCCTACAGGGTTGCAGATACGCAGTATTTT. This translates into CATSAYRVADTQYF.

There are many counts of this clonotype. CDR3 in DNA: TGTGCCAGCAGTTTGGGACAGGCTAACTATGGCTACACCTTC. This gives the protein CASSLGQANYGYTF. The rearrangement links TRBV12-3 or TRBV12-4 to TRBJ1-2; TRBD1 aligns across 8 bases. The trim removed 3 bases at V and 0 bases at J, leaving 0 bases unmatched. The CDR3 is made up of 14 amino acids.

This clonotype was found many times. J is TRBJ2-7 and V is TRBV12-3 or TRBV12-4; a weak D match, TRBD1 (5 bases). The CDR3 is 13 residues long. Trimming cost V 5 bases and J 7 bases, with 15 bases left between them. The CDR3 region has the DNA TGTGCCAGCAGTCCAAGGCAGGGCGGAGAGCAGTACGTC. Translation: CASSPRQGGEQYV.

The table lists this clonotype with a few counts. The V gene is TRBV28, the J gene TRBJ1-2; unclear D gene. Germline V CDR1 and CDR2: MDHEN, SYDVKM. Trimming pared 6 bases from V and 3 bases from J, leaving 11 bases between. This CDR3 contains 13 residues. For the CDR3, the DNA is TGTGCCAGCAGACCCATTTCTGACTATGGCTACACCTTC. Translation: CASRPISDYGYTF.

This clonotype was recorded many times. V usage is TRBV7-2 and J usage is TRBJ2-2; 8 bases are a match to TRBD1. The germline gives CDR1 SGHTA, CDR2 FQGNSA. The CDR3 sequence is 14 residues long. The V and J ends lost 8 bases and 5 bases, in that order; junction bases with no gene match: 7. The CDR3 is CASFLGQVTGELFF. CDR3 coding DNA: TGTGCCAGCTTCCTGGGACAGGTGACCGGGGAGCTGTTTTTT.

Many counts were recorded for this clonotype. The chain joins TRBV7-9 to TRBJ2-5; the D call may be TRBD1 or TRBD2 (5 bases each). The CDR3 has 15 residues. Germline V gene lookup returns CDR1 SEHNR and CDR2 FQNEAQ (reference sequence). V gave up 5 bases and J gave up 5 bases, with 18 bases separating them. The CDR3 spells CASSRGDLTWETQYF. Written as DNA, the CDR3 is TGTGCCAGCAGCCGAGGGGACCTGACTTGGGAGACCCAGTACTTC.

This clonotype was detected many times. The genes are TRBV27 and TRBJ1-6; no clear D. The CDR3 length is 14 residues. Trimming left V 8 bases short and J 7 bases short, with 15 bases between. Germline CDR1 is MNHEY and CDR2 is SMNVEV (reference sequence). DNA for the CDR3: TGTGCCAGCCGTCGGGCAGGCCTCAATTCACCCCTCCACTTT. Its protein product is CASRRAGLNSPLHF.

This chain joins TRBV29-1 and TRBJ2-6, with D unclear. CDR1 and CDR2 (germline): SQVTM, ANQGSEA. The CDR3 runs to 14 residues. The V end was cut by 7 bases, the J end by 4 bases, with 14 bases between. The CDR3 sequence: CSALYRTGANVLTF. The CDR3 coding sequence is TGCAGCGCGCTATACCGGACCGGGGCCAACGTCCTGACTTTC.

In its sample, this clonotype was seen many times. Here the CDR3 reads CASSYRDRAEAFF. CDR3 in DNA: TGTGCCAGCAGCTACCGGGACAGGGCTGAAGCTTTCTTT. V usage is TRBV7-2 and J usage is TRBJ1-1; 9 bases are shared with TRBD1. Germline values: CDR1 SGHTA, CDR2 FQGNSA. The CDR3 contains 13 residues. V was clipped by 4 bases and J by 6 bases; unmatched bases: 3.

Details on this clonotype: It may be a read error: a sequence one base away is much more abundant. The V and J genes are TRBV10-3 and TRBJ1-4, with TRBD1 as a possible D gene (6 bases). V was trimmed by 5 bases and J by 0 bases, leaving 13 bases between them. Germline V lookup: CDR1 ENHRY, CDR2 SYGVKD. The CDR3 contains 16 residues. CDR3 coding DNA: TGTGCCATCAGTATCCGGGGGGCGACAACTAATGAAAAACTGTTTTTT. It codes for CAISIRGATTNEKLFF.

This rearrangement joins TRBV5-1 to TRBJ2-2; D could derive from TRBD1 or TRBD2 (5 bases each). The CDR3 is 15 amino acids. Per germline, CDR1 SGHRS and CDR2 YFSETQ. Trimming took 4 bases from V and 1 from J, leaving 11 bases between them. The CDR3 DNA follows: TGCGCCAGCAGCCGGGACCCTAGGAACACCGGGGAGCTGTTTTTT. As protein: CASSRDPRNTGELFF.

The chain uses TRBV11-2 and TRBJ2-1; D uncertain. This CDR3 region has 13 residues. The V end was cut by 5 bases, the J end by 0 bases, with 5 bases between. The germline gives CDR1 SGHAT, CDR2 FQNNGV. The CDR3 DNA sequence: TGTGCCAGCAGCCCCCACTCCTACAATGAGCAGTTCTTC. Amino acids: CASSPHSYNEQFF.

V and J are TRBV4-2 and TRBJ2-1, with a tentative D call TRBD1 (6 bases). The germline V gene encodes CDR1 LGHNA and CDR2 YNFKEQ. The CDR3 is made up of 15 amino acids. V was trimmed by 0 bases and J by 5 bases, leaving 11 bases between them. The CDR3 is CASSQEGASHNEQFF. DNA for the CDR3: TGTGCCAGCAGCCAAGAGGGGGCGTCACACAATGAGCAGTTCTTC.

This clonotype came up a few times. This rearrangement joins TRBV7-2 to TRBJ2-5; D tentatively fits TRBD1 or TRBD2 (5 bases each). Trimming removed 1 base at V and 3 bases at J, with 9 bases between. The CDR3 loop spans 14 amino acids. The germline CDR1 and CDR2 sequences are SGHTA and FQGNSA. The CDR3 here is CASSLVLGEETQYF. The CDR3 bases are TGTGCCAGCAGCTTAGTACTGGGGGAAGAGACCCAGTACTTC.

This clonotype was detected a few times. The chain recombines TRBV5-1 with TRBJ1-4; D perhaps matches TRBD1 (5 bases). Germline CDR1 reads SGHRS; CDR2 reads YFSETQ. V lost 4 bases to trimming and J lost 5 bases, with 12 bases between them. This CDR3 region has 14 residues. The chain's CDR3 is CASSRDGGNEKLFF. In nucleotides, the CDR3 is TGCGCCAGCAGCCGGGACGGCGGAAATGAAAAACTGTTTTTT.

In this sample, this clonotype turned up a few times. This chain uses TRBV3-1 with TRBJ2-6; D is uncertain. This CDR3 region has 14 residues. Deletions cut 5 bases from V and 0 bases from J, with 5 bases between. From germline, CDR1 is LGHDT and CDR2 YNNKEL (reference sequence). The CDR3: CASSRISGANVLTF. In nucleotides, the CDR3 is TGTGCCAGCAGCAGGATCTCTGGGGCCAACGTCCTGACTTTC.

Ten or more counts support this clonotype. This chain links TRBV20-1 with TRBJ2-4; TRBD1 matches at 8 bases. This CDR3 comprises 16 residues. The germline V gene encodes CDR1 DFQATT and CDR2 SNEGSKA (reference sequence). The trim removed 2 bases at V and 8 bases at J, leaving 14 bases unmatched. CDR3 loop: CSARPQGQGVMDIQYF. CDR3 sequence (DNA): TGCAGTGCTAGACCCCAAGGACAGGGAGTCATGGACATTCAGTACTTC.

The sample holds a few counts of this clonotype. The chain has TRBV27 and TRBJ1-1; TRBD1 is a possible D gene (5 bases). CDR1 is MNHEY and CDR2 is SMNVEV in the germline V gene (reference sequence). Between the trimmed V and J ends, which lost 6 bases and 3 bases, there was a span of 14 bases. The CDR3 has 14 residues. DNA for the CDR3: TGTGCCAGCAGGCCCAGGGCGGGTTACACTGAAGCTTTCTTT. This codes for CASRPRAGYTEAFF.

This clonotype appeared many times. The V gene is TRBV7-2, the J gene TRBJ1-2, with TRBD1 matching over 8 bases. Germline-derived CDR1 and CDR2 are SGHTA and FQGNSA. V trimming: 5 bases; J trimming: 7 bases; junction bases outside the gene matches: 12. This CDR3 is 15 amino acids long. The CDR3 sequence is CASSLQFGQGAGYTF. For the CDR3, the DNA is TGTGCCAGCAGCCTACAGTTCGGGCAGGGGGCTGGCTACACCTTC.

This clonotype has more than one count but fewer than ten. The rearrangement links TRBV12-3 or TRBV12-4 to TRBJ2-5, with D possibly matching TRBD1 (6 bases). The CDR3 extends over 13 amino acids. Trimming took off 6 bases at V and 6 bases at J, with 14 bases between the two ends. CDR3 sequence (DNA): TGTGCCAGCAGCGTCGGGACAACAAAGACCCAGTACTTC. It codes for CASSVGTTKTQYF.

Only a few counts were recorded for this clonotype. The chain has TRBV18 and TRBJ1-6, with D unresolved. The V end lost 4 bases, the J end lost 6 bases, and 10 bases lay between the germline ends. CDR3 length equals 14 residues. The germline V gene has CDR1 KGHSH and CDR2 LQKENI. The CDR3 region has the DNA TGTGCCAGCTCACGCGGACGCGGTAATTCACCCCTCCACTTT. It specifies CASSRGRGNSPLHF.

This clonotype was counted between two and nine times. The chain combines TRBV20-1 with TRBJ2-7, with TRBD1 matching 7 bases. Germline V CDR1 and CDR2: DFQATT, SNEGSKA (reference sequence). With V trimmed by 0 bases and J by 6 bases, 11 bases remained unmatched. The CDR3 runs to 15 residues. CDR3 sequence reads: CSARDLGQPAREQYF. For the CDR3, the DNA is TGCAGTGCTAGAGATCTGGGACAGCCGGCCCGCGAGCAGTACTTC.

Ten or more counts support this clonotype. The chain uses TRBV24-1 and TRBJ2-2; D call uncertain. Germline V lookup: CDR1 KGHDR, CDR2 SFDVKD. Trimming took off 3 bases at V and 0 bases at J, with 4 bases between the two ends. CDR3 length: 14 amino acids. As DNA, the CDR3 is TGTGCCACCAGTGATGCAGCGAACACCGGGGAGCTGTTTTTT. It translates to CATSDAANTGELFF.

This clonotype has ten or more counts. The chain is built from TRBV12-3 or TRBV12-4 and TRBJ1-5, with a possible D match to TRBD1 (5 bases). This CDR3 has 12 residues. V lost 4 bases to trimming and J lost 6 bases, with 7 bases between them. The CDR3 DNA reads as TGTGCCAGCAGTTCGGGGGGTCAGCCCCAGCATTTT. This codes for CASSSGGQPQHF.

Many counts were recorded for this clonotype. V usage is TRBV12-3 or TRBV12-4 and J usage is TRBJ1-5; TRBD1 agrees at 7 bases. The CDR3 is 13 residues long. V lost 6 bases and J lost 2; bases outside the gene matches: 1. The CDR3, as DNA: TGTGCCAGCAGGGGGACAGGCAATCAGCCCCAGCATTTT. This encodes CASRGTGNQPQHF.

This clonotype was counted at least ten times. The CDR3 sequence: CASHGGFFSNQPQHF. In DNA form, the CDR3 reads TGTGCCTCCCACGGGGGTTTCTTTAGCAATCAGCCCCAGCATTTT. The V gene is TRBV6-1, the J gene TRBJ1-5; D is possibly TRBD1 (5 bases). The CDR3 is 15 residues long. Germline V gene lookup returns CDR1 MNHNS and CDR2 SASEGT. With 11 bases removed from V and 0 bases from J, the gap between germline ends came to 17 bases.

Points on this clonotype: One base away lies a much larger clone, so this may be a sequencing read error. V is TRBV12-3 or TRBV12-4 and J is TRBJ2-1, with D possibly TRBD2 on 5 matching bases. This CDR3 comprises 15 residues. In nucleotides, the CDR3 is TGTGCCAGCAGTTTCCCGAACGGGGAACACAATGAGCACTTCTTC. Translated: CASSFPNGEHNEHFF.